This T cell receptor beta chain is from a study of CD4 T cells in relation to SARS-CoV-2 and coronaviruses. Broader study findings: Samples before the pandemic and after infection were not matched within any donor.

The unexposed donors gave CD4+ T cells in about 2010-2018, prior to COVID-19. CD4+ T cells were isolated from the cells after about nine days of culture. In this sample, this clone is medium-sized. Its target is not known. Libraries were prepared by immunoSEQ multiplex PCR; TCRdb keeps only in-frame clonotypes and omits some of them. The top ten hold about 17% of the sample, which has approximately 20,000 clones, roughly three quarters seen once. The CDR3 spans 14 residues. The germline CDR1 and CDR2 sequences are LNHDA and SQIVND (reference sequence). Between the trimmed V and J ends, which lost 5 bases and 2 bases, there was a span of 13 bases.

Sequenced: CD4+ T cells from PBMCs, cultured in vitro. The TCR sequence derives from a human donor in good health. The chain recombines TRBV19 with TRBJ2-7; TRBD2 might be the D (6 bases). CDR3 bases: TGTGCCAGTAGTGGGTATAGCGGTCCCTACGAGCAGTACTTC. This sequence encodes CASSGYSGPYEQYF.